This T cell receptor beta chain stems from a study of identical twins. The study, taken as a whole, reports: Sequences that were beta out-of-frame showed weaker excess twin sharing. Findings depended on cross-sectional statistics rather than tracking the same donors. The authors noted that invariant MAIT and iNKT cells could partly confound zero-insertion analyses. Models predicted too little out-of-frame TCR alpha sharing in monozygotic twins.

This clonotype was seen many times. Its cognate antigen is unknown. TCRdb fed the 5' RACE reads into MiXCR, producing one record per CDR3 protein. The repertoire has 1.5 million to 2 million distinct CDR3 sequences, around 33% of them found once; the top ten carry around 0.3%. Germline V gene lookup returns CDR1 SGDLS and CDR2 YYNGEE. The CDR3 loop spans 13 amino acids. V lost 0 bases and J lost 2, with 5 bases in between. The sequencing sample was made of cord blood. This TCR came from a newborn girl in good health. The V and J genes are TRBV9 and TRBJ2-5; D gene unclear. The CDR3 spells CASSVELQETQYF. CDR3 DNA sequence: TGTGCCAGCAGCGTAGAACTTCAAGAGACCCAGTACTTC.